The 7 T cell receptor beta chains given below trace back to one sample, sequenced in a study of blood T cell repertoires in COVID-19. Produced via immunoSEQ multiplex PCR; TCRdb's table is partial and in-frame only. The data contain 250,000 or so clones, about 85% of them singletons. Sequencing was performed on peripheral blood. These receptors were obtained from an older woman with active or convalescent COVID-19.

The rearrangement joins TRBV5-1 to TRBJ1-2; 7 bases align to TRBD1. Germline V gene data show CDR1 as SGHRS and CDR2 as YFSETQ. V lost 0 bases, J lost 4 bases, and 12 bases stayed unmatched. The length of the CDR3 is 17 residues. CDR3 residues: CASSLGSTGARPYGYTF. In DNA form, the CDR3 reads TGCGCCAGCAGCTTGGGCTCCACAGGGGCCCGTCCCTATGGCTACACCTTC.

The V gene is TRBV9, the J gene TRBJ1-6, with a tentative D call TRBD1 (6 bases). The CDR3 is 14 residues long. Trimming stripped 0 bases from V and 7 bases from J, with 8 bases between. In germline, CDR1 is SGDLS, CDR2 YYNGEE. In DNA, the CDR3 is TGTGCCAGCAGCGTAGGGACAGAGAATTCACCCCTCCACTTT. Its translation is CASSVGTENSPLHF.

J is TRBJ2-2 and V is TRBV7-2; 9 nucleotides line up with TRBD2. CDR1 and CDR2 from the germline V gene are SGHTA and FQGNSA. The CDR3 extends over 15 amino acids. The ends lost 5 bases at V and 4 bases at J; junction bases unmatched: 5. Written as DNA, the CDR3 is TGTGCCAGCAGCCCTAGCGGGGAGCTCACCGGGGAGCTGTTTTTT. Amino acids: CASSPSGELTGELFF.

CDR3 nucleotide sequence: TGTGCCACCAGCCACACCGGGACTAGCCCCTACAATGAGCAGTTCTTC. Amino acids: CATSHTGTSPYNEQFF. This sequence joins TRBV24-1 and TRBJ2-1, with 9 bases aligning to TRBD2. The CDR3 is made up of 16 amino acids. V was clipped by 7 bases and J by 2 bases; unmatched bases: 8. Germline V gene sequence: CDR1 KGHDR, CDR2 SFDVKD.

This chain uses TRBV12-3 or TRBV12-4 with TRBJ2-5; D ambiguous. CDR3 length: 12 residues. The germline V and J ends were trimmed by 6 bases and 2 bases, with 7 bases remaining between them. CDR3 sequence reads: CASRGVQETQYF. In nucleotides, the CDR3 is TGTGCCAGCAGAGGAGTTCAAGAGACCCAGTACTTC.

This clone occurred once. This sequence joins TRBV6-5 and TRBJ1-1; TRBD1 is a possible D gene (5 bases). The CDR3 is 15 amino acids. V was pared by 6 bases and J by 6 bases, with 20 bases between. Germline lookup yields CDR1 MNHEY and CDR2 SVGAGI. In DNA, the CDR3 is TGTGCCAGCAGAGTACGGGAGGGGTTGTTCCCTGAAGCTTTCTTT. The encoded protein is CASRVREGLFPEAFF.

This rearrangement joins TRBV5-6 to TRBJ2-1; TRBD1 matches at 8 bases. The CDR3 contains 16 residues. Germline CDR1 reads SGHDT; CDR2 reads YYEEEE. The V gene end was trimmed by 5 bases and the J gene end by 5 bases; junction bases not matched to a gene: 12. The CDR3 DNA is TGTGCCAGCAGACTCCCGGACAGGGAATGGGACAATGAGCAGTTCTTC. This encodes CASRLPDREWDNEQFF.